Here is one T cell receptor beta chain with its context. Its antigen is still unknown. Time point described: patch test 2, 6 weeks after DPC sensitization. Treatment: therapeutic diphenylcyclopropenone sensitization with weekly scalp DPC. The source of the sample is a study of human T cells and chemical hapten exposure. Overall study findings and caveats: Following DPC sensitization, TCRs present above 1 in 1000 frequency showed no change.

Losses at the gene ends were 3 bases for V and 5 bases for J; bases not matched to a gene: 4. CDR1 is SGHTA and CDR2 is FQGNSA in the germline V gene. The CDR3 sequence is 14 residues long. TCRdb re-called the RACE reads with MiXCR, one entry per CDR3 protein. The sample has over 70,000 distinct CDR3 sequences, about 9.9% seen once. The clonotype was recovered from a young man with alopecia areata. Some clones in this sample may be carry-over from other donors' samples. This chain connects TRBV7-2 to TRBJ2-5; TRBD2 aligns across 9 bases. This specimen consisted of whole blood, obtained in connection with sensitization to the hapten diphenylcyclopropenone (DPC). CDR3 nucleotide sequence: TGTGCCAGCAGCTTCCAGCGGGGGGACGAGACCCAGTACTTC. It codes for CASSFQRGDETQYF.